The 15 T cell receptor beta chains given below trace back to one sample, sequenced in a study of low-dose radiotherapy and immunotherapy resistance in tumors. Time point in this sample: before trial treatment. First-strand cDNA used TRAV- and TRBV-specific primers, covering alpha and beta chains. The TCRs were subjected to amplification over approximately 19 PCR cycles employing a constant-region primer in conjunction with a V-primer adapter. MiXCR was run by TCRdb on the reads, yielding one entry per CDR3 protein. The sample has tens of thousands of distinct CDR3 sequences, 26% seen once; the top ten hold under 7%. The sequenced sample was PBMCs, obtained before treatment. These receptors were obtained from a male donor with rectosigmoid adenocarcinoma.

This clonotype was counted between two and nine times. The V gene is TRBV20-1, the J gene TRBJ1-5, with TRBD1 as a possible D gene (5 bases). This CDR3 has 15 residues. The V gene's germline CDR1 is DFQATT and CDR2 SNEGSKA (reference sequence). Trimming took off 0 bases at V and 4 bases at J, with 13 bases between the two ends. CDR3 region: CSARDQGRPNQPQHF. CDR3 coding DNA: TGCAGTGCTAGAGATCAGGGCCGGCCTAATCAGCCCCAGCATTTT.

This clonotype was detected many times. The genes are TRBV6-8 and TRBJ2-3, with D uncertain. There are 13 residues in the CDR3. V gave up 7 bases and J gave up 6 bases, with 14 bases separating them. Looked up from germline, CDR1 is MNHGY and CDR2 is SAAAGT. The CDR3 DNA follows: TGTGCCAGCACAGGAATCCGGGCGGATACGCAGTATTTT. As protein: CASTGIRADTQYF.

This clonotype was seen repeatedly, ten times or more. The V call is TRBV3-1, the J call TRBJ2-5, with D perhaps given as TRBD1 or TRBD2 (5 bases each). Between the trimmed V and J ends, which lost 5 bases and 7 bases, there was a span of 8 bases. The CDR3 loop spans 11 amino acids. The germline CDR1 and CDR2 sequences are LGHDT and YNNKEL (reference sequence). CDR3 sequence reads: CASSSGRTQYF. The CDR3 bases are TGTGCCAGCAGCTCAGGGAGGACCCAGTACTTC.

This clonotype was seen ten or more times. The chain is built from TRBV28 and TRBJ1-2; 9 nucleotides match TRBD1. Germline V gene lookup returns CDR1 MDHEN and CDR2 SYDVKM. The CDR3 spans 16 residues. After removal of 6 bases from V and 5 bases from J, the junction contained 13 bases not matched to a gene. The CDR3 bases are TGTGCCAGCAGAAAAGGGGGAGGGGACAGGGTATATGGCTACACCTTC. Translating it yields CASRKGGGDRVYGYTF.

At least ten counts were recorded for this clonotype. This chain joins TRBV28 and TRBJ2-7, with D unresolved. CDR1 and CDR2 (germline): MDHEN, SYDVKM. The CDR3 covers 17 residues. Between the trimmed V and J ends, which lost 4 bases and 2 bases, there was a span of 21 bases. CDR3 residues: CASSSGPYPLLTYEQYF. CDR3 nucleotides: TGTGCCAGCAGTTCTGGACCCTATCCATTACTTACCTACGAGCAGTACTTC.

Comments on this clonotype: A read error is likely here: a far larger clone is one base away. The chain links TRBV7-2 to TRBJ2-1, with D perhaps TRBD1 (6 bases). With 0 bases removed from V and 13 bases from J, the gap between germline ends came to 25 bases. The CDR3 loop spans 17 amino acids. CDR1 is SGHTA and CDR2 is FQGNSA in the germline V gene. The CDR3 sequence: CASSLAWGQWEGKTQFF. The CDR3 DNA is TGTGCCAGCAGCTTAGCGTGGGGGCAGTGGGAAGGAAAGACCCAGTTCTTC.

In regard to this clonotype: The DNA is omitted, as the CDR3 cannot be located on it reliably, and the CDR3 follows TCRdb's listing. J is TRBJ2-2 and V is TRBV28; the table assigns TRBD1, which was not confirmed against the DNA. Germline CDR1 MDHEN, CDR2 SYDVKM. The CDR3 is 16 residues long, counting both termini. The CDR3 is CASSLGDRDTGELFFF.

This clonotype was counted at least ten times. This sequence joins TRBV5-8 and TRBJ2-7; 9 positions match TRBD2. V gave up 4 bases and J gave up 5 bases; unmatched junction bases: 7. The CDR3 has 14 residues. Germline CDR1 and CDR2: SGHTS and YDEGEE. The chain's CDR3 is CASSDSGSFDEQYF. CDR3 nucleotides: TGTGCCAGCAGCGATAGCGGGAGTTTTGACGAGCAGTACTTC.

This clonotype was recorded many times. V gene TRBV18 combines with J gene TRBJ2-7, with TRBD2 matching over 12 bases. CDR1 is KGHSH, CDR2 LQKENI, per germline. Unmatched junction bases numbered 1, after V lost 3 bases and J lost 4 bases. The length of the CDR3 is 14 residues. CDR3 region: CASSPGLAGYEQYF. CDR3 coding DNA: TGTGCCAGCTCACCTGGACTAGCGGGATACGAGCAGTACTTC. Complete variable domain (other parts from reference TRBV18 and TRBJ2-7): NAGVMQNPRHLVRRRGQEARLRCSPMKGHSHVYWYRQLPEEGLKFMVYLQKENIIDESGMPKERFSAEFPKEGPSILRIQQVVRGDSAAYFCASSPGLAGYEQYFGPGTRLTVT.

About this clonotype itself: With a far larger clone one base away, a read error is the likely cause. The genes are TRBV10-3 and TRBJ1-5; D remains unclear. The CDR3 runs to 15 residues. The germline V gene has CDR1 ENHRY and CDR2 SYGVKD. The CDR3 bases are TGTGCCACTAGAACGGAAGGAAATAGCAATCAGCCCCGGCATTTT. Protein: CATRTEGNSNQPRHF.

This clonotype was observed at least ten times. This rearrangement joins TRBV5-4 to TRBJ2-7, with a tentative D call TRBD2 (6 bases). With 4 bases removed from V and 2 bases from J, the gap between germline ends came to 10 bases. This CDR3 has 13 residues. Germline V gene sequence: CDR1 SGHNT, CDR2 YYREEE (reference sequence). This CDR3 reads CASSTGSTYEQYF. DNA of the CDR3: TGTGCCAGCAGCACCGGGAGTACCTACGAGCAGTACTTC.

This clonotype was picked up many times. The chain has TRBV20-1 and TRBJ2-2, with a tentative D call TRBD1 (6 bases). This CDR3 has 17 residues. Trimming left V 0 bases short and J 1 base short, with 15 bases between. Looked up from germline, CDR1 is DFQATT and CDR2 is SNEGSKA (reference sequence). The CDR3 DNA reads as TGCAGTGCTAGAGATCACCTGAAGGGGGAGAACACCGGGGAGCTGTTTTTT. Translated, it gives CSARDHLKGENTGELFF.

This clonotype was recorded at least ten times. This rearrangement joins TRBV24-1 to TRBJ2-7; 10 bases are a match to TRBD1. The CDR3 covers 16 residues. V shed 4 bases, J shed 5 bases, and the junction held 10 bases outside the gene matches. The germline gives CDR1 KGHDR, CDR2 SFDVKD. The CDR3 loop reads CATSDSPGQGSHEQYF. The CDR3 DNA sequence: TGTGCCACCAGTGACTCACCGGGACAGGGGAGTCACGAGCAGTACTTC.

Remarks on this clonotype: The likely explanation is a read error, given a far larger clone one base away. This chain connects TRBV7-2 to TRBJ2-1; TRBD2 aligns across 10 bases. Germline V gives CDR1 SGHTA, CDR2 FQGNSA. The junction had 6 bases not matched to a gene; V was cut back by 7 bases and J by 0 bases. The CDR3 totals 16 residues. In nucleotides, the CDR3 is TGTGCCAGCAACGTTATAGCGGGAGGCTCCTACAATGAGCAGTTCTTC. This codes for CASNVIAGGSYNEQFF.

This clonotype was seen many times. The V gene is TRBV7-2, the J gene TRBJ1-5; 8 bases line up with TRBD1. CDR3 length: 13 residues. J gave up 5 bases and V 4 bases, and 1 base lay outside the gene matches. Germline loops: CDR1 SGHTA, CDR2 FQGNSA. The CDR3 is CASSSDRDQPQHF. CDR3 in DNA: TGTGCCAGCAGCTCGGACAGGGATCAGCCCCAGCATTTT.